This is a list of T cell receptor beta chains from one sample in a study of T-cell reconstitution after alpha-beta-depleted transplantation in children. TCRdb processed the PCR reads anew with MiXCR; each CDR3 protein has one entry. The data contain 250,000 to 400,000 distinct CDR3 sequences, roughly 21% of them singletons. Sequenced here: PBMCs, mostly from graft donor cells, sampled 180 days after TCRalphabeta/CD19-depleted stem cell transplant. The receptors were sampled from a male patient younger than 18 who had a stem cell transplant for acute lymphoblastic leukemia, so the T cells may come from the graft donor. The CDR3 runs from the conserved cysteine through the conserved F or W. The D gene is left open where the match is weak. Where a row states a size, it is once, few, many or the class of an expanded clone; other rows omit it.

D gene,clone size,V gene,J gene,CDR3 protein,CDR3 DNA
TRBD1,few,TRBV29-1,TRBJ2-5,CSIGQVQETQYF,TGCAGCATAGGACAGGTTCAAGAGACCCAGTACTTC
.,.,TRBV20-1,TRBJ2-3,CSARDGPSLYTDTQYF,TGCAGTGCTAGAGATGGCCCGAGCCTTTACACAGATACGCAGTATTTT
.,.,TRBV27,TRBJ1-2,CATRGQFYGYTF,TGTGCCACCAGAGGACAGTTCTATGGCTACACCTTC
.,.,TRBV19,TRBJ1-5,CASSSRENQPQHF,TGTGCCAGTAGTAGTAGGGAAAATCAGCCCCAGCATTTT
TRBD2,.,TRBV20-1,TRBJ2-1,CSAREILAGLYNEQFF,TGCAGTGCTAGAGAGATCCTAGCGGGATTATACAATGAGCAGTTCTTC
TRBD2,few,TRBV20-1,TRBJ2-7,CSARDRLAVYEQYF,TGCAGTGCTAGAGATCGACTAGCGGTCTACGAGCAGTACTTC
TRBD2,once,TRBV9,TRBJ2-1,CASTSAGTSGRNDEQFF,TGTGCCAGCACCAGTGCCGGGACTAGCGGGAGGAACGATGAGCAGTTCTTC
.,.,TRBV19,TRBJ2-3,CASTPTFAGWGFTDTQYF,TGTGCCAGTACCCCGACTTTCGCAGGATGGGGATTCACAGATACGCAGTATTTT
.,few,TRBV10-1,TRBJ2-7,CASTLALGEQYF,TGCGCCAGCACCTTGGCCCTAGGAGAGCAGTACTTC
TRBD2,few,TRBV5-1,TRBJ2-7,CASSRTSALYEQYF,TGCGCCAGCAGCCGGACTAGCGCGCTCTACGAGCAGTACTTC
TRBD2,.,TRBV20-1,TRBJ2-7,CSARRASGYEQYF,TGCAGTGCTAGAAGGGCTAGCGGTTACGAGCAGTACTTC
.,few,TRBV5-1,TRBJ1-1,CASSRTANTEAFF,TGCGCCAGCAGCCGTACAGCTAACACTGAAGCTTTCTTT
.,.,TRBV5-1,TRBJ2-1,CASSLSRDTTVGEQFF,TGCGCCAGCAGCTTGAGTCGGGACACCACCGTGGGTGAGCAGTTCTTC
TRBD1,.,TRBV25-1,TRBJ1-2,CASSEANRGGLGYTF,TGTGCCAGCAGTGAAGCAAACAGGGGAGGCTTAGGCTACACCTTC
.,few,TRBV7-6,TRBJ2-1,CASSFYPSSYNEQFF,TGTGCCAGCAGCTTTTACCCGAGCTCCTACAATGAGCAGTTCTTC
TRBD2,few,TRBV4-2,TRBJ2-7,CASSQDSGLAGGQGPYEQYF,TGTGCCAGCAGCCAAGACTCCGGACTAGCGGGAGGACAAGGGCCCTACGAGCAGTACTTC
TRBD2,.,TRBV10-2,TRBJ2-5,CASSELHGEGLAGETQDF,TGCGCCAGCAGTGAGTTACACGGGGAAGGGCTAGCGGGAGAGACCCAGGACTTC
TRBD1,few,TRBV10-3,TRBJ1-1,CAISETVYRGRTEAFF,TGTGCCATCAGTGAGACCGTCTACAGGGGGCGGACTGAAGCTTTCTTT
.,few,TRBV4-2,TRBJ1-4,CASSQGDIREKLFF,TGTGCCAGCAGCCAAGGTGACATAAGGGAAAAACTGTTTTTT
.,few,TRBV5-1,TRBJ2-5,CASSWYGGETQYF,TGCGCCAGCAGCTGGTACGGGGGCGAGACCCAGTACTTC
.,.,TRBV5-1,TRBJ2-3,CASTKTGLHTDTQYF,TGCGCCAGCACCAAGACAGGCCTTCACACAGATACGCAGTATTTT
.,.,TRBV29-1,TRBJ2-1,CSVTRTLSSYNEQFF,TGCAGCGTTACCAGGACTTTGAGCTCCTACAATGAGCAGTTCTTC
TRBD1,many,TRBV5-8,TRBJ2-3,CASSLAGTGGSDTQYF,TGTGCCAGCAGCTTGGCCGGGACAGGGGGCTCAGATACGCAGTATTTT
.,.,TRBV7-3,TRBJ1-5,CASSFVEGQPQHF,TGTGCCAGCAGCTTTGTAGAGGGTCAGCCCCAGCATTTT
TRBD1,.,TRBV12-3/TRBV12-4,TRBJ2-7,CASRPRGPSTYEQYF,TGTGCCAGCAGGCCCAGGGGGCCCTCCACCTACGAGCAGTACTTC
.,many,TRBV12-3/TRBV12-4,TRBJ2-7,CASSQTPYEQYF,TGTGCCAGCAGCCAAACCCCCTACGAGCAGTACTTC
.,few,TRBV27,TRBJ2-7,CASSLSGISYEQYF,TGTGCCAGCAGTTTATCCGGCATTTCCTACGAGCAGTACTTC
.,.,TRBV18,TRBJ2-2,CASSPIWGNADTGELFF,TGTGCCAGCTCACCGATCTGGGGCAACGCTGACACCGGGGAGCTGTTTTTT
.,.,TRBV20-1,TRBJ2-1,CSAPGLTSYNEQFF,TGCAGTGCTCCTGGACTGACCTCCTACAATGAGCAGTTCTTC
TRBD2,few,TRBV11-2,TRBJ2-7,CASSPTSGSWEQYF,TGTGCCAGCAGCCCGACTAGCGGCTCATGGGAGCAGTACTTC
TRBD1,.,TRBV7-6,TRBJ1-1,CASSLGTGAEAFF,TGTGCCAGCAGCTTAGGGACAGGGGCTGAAGCTTTCTTT
TRBD2,few,TRBV6-5,TRBJ2-7,CASSRLTSGALYEQYF,TGTGCCAGCAGTCGACTGACTAGCGGGGCACTCTACGAGCAGTACTTC
.,few,TRBV24-1,TRBJ2-2,CATSDLLNTGELFF,TGTGCCACCAGTGATTTGCTAAACACCGGGGAGCTGTTTTTT
.,.,TRBV5-1,TRBJ2-3,CASSLVTIRDGPDTQYF,TGCGCCAGCAGCTTGGTAACCATCCGGGATGGCCCAGATACGCAGTATTTT
.,few,TRBV5-1,TRBJ2-7,CASSPRSDPYEQYF,TGCGCCAGCAGCCCCAGGAGTGACCCCTACGAGCAGTACTTC
.,few,TRBV7-3,TRBJ2-1,CASSSATAARARNEQFF,TGTGCCAGCAGCTCAGCGACGGCCGCCAGGGCGCGAAATGAGCAGTTCTTC
TRBD1,.,TRBV11-1,TRBJ2-2,CASSHVRDRGPFANTGELFF,TGTGCCAGCAGCCATGTCCGGGACAGGGGGCCGTTCGCGAACACCGGGGAGCTGTTTTTT
.,.,TRBV9,TRBJ2-7,CASSSHGGEQYF,TGTGCCAGCAGCTCCCACGGGGGCGAGCAGTACTTC
.,.,TRBV15,TRBJ2-1,CASSRDLLAGYYNEQFF,TGTGCCTCCAGCAGAGATCTCTTGGCGGGATATTACAATGAGCAGTTCTTC
.,.,TRBV6-5,TRBJ2-7,CASSYSTQPYEQYF,TGTGCCAGCAGTTACTCCACCCAGCCCTACGAGCAGTACTTC
.,.,TRBV15,TRBJ2-6,CATSRDEVRVGANVLTF,TGTGCCACCAGCAGAGATGAGGTCAGGGTTGGGGCCAACGTCCTGACTTTC
.,once,TRBV7-2,TRBJ2-4,CASIRTPAKNIQYF,TGTGCCAGCATTCGGACACCAGCCAAAAACATTCAGTACTTC
.,.,TRBV7-6,TRBJ2-2,CASSLRQGPNTGELFF,TGTGCCAGCAGCTTACGGCAGGGGCCCAACACCGGGGAGCTGTTTTTT
.,.,TRBV4-1,TRBJ2-1,CASSHLHINERFF,TGCGCCAGCAGCCACCTTCATATCAATGAGCGGTTCTTC
TRBD2,.,TRBV7-9,TRBJ2-3,CASSSPTSGSHGDTQYF,TGTGCCAGCAGCTCCCCGACTAGCGGGTCCCATGGAGATACGCAGTATTTT
TRBD2,.,TRBV7-2,TRBJ2-1,CASSLVVIRTSNEQFF,TGTGCCAGCAGCTTAGTAGTAATTAGGACTAGCAATGAGCAGTTCTTC
.,.,TRBV21-1,TRBJ1-1,CARGGTRGENTEAFF,TGTGCCAGAGGGGGCACCCGGGGGGAGAACACTGAAGCTTTCTTT
TRBD2,.,TRBV7-3,TRBJ2-2,CASSLGLAVTGELFF,TGTGCCAGCAGCCTGGGACTAGCGGTCACCGGGGAGCTGTTTTTT
.,few,TRBV3-1,TRBJ1-6,CASSPGPHFYNSPLHF,TGTGCCAGCAGCCCGGGACCGCACTTCTATAATTCACCCCTCCACTTT
.,few,TRBV12-3/TRBV12-4,TRBJ2-1,CASRVARRTQFF,TGTGCCAGCAGAGTAGCGCGCCGTACCCAGTTCTTC
.,few,TRBV27,TRBJ2-2,CASSFSPGGELFF,TGTGCCAGCAGTTTCTCTCCTGGAGGGGAGCTGTTTTTT
TRBD1,.,TRBV18,TRBJ2-5,CASSSNAGGAETQYF,TGTGCCAGCTCATCTAATGCAGGGGGCGCGGAGACCCAGTACTTC
TRBD1,many,TRBV12-3/TRBV12-4,TRBJ2-7,CASSVAGTGAVLQYF,TGTGCCAGCAGTGTCGCCGGGACAGGGGCCGTCCTGCAGTACTTC
.,once,TRBV5-1,TRBJ2-1,CASSLGLARGQFF,TGCGCCAGCAGCTTGGGTCTAGCTCGGGGGCAGTTCTTC
.,few,TRBV4-1,TRBJ2-3,CASSQDRGAGRDTQYF,TGCGCCAGCAGCCAAGATAGAGGGGCAGGGAGAGATACGCAGTATTTT
TRBD2,.,TRBV28,TRBJ2-7,CASSSPMTSGPTYEQYF,TGTGCCAGCAGTTCGCCCATGACTAGCGGGCCCACCTACGAGCAGTACTTC
.,few,TRBV18,TRBJ2-5,CASAKPQQGRETQYF,TGTGCCAGCGCAAAACCGCAACAGGGTAGAGAGACCCAGTACTTC
.,few,TRBV7-6,TRBJ2-1,CASTESPGAAYEQFF,TGTGCCAGCACCGAAAGCCCGGGAGCCGCCTATGAGCAGTTCTTC
.,few,TRBV13,TRBJ1-1,CASSLGLGGGAFF,TGTGCCAGCAGCTTAGGCCTGGGGGGCGGCGCTTTCTTT
TRBD1,.,TRBV11-1,TRBJ2-2,CASTRQGATTGELFF,TGTGCCAGCACCAGACAGGGGGCGACCACCGGGGAGCTGTTTTTT